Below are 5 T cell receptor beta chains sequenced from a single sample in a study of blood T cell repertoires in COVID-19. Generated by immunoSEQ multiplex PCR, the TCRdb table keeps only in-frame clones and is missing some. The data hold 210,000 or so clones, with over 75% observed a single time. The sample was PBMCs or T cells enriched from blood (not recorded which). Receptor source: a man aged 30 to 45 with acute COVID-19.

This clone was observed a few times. The CDR3 is CASSESGGYNEQFF. In nucleotides, the CDR3 is TGCGCCAGCAGTGAAAGCGGGGGTTACAATGAGCAGTTCTTC. The rearrangement uses TRBV10-1 and TRBJ2-1, with TRBD2 matching over 8 bases. This CDR3 is built from 14 residues. The trim removed 3 bases at V and 4 bases at J, leaving 2 bases unmatched. Germline values: CDR1 WNHNN, CDR2 SYGVQD (reference sequence).

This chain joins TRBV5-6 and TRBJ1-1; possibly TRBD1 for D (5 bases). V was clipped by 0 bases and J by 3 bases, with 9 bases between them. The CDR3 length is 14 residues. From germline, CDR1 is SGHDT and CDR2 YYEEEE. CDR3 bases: TGTGCCAGCAGCTTGGAGGGGATTCACACTGAAGCTTTCTTT. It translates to CASSLEGIHTEAFF.

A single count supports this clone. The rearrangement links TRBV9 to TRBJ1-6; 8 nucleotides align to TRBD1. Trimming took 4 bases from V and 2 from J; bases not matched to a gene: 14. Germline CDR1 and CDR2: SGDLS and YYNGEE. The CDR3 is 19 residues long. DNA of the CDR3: TGTGCCAGCAGCCATGACCGGACAGGGTCTAAGCCCTATAATTCACCCCTCCACTTT. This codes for CASSHDRTGSKPYNSPLHF.

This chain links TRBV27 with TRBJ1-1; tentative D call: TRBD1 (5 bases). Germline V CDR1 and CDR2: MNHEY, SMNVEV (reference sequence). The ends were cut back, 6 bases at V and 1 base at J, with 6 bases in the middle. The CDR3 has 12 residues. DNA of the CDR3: TGTGCCAGCAGAAGGGGGAACACTGAAGCTTTCTTT. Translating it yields CASRRGNTEAFF.

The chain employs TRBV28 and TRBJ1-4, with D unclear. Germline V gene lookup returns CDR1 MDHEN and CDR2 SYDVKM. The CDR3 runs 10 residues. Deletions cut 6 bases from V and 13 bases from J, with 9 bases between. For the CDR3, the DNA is TGTGCCAGCAGCGACGGGAGACTGTTTTTT. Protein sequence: CASSDGRLFF.